This T cell receptor (beta chain) originates from a study of cytomegalovirus exposure and HLA in healthy donors. Study overall: Falling in the Caucasian-associated ancestry cluster were less than 85% of 300 to 500 genotyped donors. General study findings and limits: A previous analysis found most TCR beta V segments productive roughly 87% or roughly 30% of the time. V- and J-gene trimming of TCR beta was linked (in a later analysis) to a missense DCLRE1C variant. A later look showed TCR association rates differing by HLA locus, highest for DRB1 and lowest for HLA-C.

The study ran its PCR with 60 Vbeta and 13 Jbeta primers. Produced via immunoSEQ multiplex PCR; TCRdb's table is partial and in-frame only. The table has 100,000 to 150,000 clones, 80% seen once; the top ten hold approximately 10%. In regard to this clone: Antigen specificity is unknown.

The receptor comes from a man between 25 and 39 years old in good health and CMV-seropositive. The sequenced material came from PBMCs.

CDR3 residues: CASRIRGNQPQHF. The DNA for the CDR3 is TGTGCCAGCAGAATCAGGGGGAATCAGCCCCAGCATTTT. The J gene is TRBJ1-5, the V gene TRBV2, with TRBD1 identical over 7 bases. The germline gives CDR1 SNHLY, CDR2 FYNNEI. The CDR3 covers 13 residues. Trimming cost V 6 bases and J 4 bases; bases outside gene matches: 3.